A selection of T cell receptor beta chains follows, all from one sample in a study of T cells in Graves' hyperthyroidism and ophthalmopathy. TCRdb reprocessed the multiplex PCR reads via MiXCR and lists one record per CDR3 protein. The sample carries about 560,000 distinct CDR3 sequences, over 15% recorded once. Material for sequencing was blood. The receptor set was obtained from a woman between 18 and 29 years old with Graves' hyperthyroidism. Both conserved end residues are part of each CDR3. A D gene is named only where the DNA matches it firmly. Rows give clone size only sometimes, using once, few, many, or a class for an expanded clone.

V gene,J gene,clone size,D gene,CDR3 DNA,CDR3 protein
TRBV2,TRBJ2-7,many,-,TGTGCCAGCACCCAAAGGGCCAGCTTTGGCGAGCAGTACTTC,CASTQRASFGEQYF
TRBV6-1,TRBJ1-4,once,TRBD1,TGTGCCAGCAGCTTTTACAGGGGCGAAAAACTGTTTTTT,CASSFYRGEKLFF
TRBV9,TRBJ1-1,many,TRBD1,TGTGCCAGCAGCGCGTCTTCAGGGACAGGGGTTACTGAAGCTTTCTTT,CASSASSGTGVTEAFF
TRBV5-1,TRBJ2-6,-,TRBD1,TGCGCCAGCAGCCACCCGGGACAGTTGTCTGGGGCCAACGTCCTGACTTTC,CASSHPGQLSGANVLTF
TRBV25-1,TRBJ2-7,-,-,TGTGCCAGCAGTGAACTAGGTTGGCAGGGCTACGAGCAGTACTTC,CASSELGWQGYEQYF
TRBV2,TRBJ1-5,many,TRBD1,TGTGCCAGCAGTGAGGTGACAGGGAACAATCAGCCCCAGCATTTT,CASSEVTGNNQPQHF
TRBV7-9,TRBJ2-1,-,TRBD1,TGTGCCAGCAGCCCACAGGGGACGCAGTTCTTC,CASSPQGTQFF
TRBV15,TRBJ1-1,many,TRBD1,TGTGCCACCAGCGGCTACGGACAGGACCTTGAAGCTTTCTTT,CATSGYGQDLEAFF
TRBV19,TRBJ2-7,-,-,TGTGCCAGTAGTTTCCGACGGGACAACGCCAACGAGCAGTACTTC,CASSFRRDNANEQYF
TRBV2,TRBJ1-6,-,TRBD1,TGTGCCAGCAGTGAGGGGGGACAGGGGGCCCGGGCATCACCCCTCCACTTT,CASSEGGQGARASPLHF
TRBV6-1,TRBJ2-2,-,-,TGTGCCAGCAAAGTTGCGACCGGGGAGCTGTTTTTT,CASKVATGELFF
TRBV5-1,TRBJ2-6,many,-,TGCGCCAGCAGCTTGGACGAGGGGGTCGGTGGGGCCAACGTCCTGACTTTC,CASSLDEGVGGANVLTF
TRBV18,TRBJ2-7,-,TRBD2,TGTGCCAGCTCAGGGGGACTAGCGGGGGCCTACGAGCAGTACTTC,CASSGGLAGAYEQYF
TRBV6-2/TRBV6-3,TRBJ1-6,few,-,TGTGCCAGCAGTTACGGGAGCAGTTATAATTCACCCCTCCACTTT,CASSYGSSYNSPLHF
TRBV19,TRBJ2-5,few,TRBD2,TGTGCCAGTAAAGTGGGGCGGGGGGGAGGTCAGACCCAGTACTTC,CASKVGRGGGQTQYF
TRBV30,TRBJ2-3,few,-,TGTGCCTGGAGTGTATCCTCGGGAGTAAGAACAGATACGCAGTATTTT,CAWSVSSGVRTDTQYF
TRBV6-5,TRBJ1-4,few,TRBD1,TGTGCCAGCAGTTCGAAAGGGACAGTTGAACCAAATGAAAAACTGTTTTTT,CASSSKGTVEPNEKLFF
TRBV28,TRBJ1-4,-,-,TGTGCCAGCACCACTTGGTGGGGGGGAGGTAATGAAAAACTGTTTTTT,CASTTWWGGGNEKLFF
TRBV7-6,TRBJ2-2,-,-,TGTGCCAGCTCCCGCCCCAGCGGACAAAACACCGGGGAGCTGTTTTTT,CASSRPSGQNTGELFF
TRBV12-3/TRBV12-4,TRBJ2-5,few,TRBD2,TGTGCCAGCAGCCCCGGACTAGCGGCCCTTTTACAAGAGACCCAGTACTTC,CASSPGLAALLQETQYF
TRBV28,TRBJ1-5,few,-,TGTGCCAGCAGTAAGCAGGGATCTCATCAGCCCCAGCATTTT,CASSKQGSHQPQHF
TRBV29-1,TRBJ2-7,-,TRBD2,TGCAGCGTTAGAAGCGGGCTAGCGGGATCCCACGAGCAGTACTTC,CSVRSGLAGSHEQYF
TRBV20-1,TRBJ2-7,many,TRBD2,TGCAGTGTTCTAGCGGGAGCCTACGAGCAGTACTTC,CSVLAGAYEQYF
TRBV7-9,TRBJ1-1,few,-,TGTGCCAGCAGCCCCACCAGAATTTCGAACACTGAAGCTTTCTTT,CASSPTRISNTEAFF
TRBV29-1,TRBJ2-1,few,-,TGCAGCGTTAGGGGGACCAGCTCCTACAATGAGCAGTTCTTC,CSVRGTSSYNEQFF
TRBV5-6,TRBJ2-2,-,-,TGTGCCAGCAGCTTGGCCCCAGGTCCGAACACCGGGGAGCTGTTTTTT,CASSLAPGPNTGELFF
TRBV5-4,TRBJ2-7,many,-,TGTGCCAGCAGGCCCGGACAGACGCCCGAGCAGTACTTC,CASRPGQTPEQYF